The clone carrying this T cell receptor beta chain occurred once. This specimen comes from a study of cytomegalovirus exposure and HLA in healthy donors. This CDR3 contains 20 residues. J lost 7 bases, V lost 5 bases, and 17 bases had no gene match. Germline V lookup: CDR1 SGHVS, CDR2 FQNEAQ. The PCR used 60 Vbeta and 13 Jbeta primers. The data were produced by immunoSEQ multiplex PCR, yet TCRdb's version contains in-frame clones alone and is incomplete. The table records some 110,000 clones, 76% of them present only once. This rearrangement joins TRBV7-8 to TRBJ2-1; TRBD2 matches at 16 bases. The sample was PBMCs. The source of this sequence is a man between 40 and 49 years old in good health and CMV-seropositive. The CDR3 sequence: CASSPLPGLAGGRLGNEQFF. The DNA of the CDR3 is TGTGCCAGCAGCCCCCTACCGGGACTAGCGGGGGGGCGTCTTGGGAATGAGCAGTTCTTC.